These 30 T cell receptor beta chains originate from one sample sequenced in a study of radiotherapy plus CTLA-4 blockade in lung cancer. Produced via immunoSEQ multiplex PCR; TCRdb's table is partial and in-frame only. The sample lists tens of thousands of clones; 70% to 90% were seen once. The material sequenced was peripheral blood, taken from a patient treated with radiotherapy plus ipilimumab. The origin of the receptors is a human donor with non-small cell lung cancer whose response to radiotherapy plus ipilimumab could not be evaluated.

The genes are TRBV29-1 and TRBJ1-6; D not certain. V was pared by 4 bases and J by 7 bases, with 8 bases between. CDR1 is SQVTM, CDR2 ANQGSEA, per germline. The CDR3 consists of 12 residues. CDR3: CSVVFGNSPLHF. The DNA of the CDR3 is TGCAGCGTTGTCTTCGGGAATTCACCCCTCCACTTT.

The rearrangement joins TRBV7-2 to TRBJ1-5; unclear D gene. There are 12 residues in the CDR3. Germline V CDR1 and CDR2: SGHTA, FQGNSA. Trimming left V 4 bases short and J 8 bases short, with 9 bases between. CDR3 in amino acids: CASSSNAEPQHF. The CDR3 bases are TGTGCCAGCAGCTCGAACGCAGAGCCCCAGCATTTT. The full variable domain, completed using reference TRBV7-2 and TRBJ1-5, is GAGVSQSPSNKVTEKGKDVELRCDPISGHTALYWYRQSLGQGLEFLIYFQGNSAPDKSGLPSDRFSAERTGGSVSTLTIQRTQQEDSAVYLCASSSNAEPQHFGDGTRLSIL.

Here the CDR3 reads CASSLLGQLNGYTF. Written as DNA, the CDR3 is TGTGCCAGCAGCTTATTAGGACAGTTGAATGGCTACACCTTC. The V gene is TRBV7-2, the J gene TRBJ1-2; possible D gene TRBD1, 6 bases. The germline V and J ends were trimmed by 2 bases and 6 bases, with 13 bases remaining between them. The CDR3 contains 14 residues. The germline CDR1 and CDR2 sequences are SGHTA and FQGNSA.

The V and J genes are TRBV7-9 and TRBJ2-2; 8 bases line up with TRBD2. Germline trimming cut 2 bases from V and 3 bases from J; bases unmatched to any gene: 5. The CDR3 runs to 16 residues. Per germline, CDR1 SEHNR and CDR2 FQNEAQ (reference sequence). DNA for the CDR3: TGTGCCAGCAGCTTATACGCGGGGGGCTACACCGGGGAGCTGTTTTTT. Its translation is CASSLYAGGYTGELFF. Combining the CDR3 with reference TRBV7-9 and TRBJ2-2 gives the whole variable domain DTGVSQNPRHKITKRGQNVTFRCDPISEHNRLYWYRQTLGQGPEFLTYFQNEAQLEKSRLLSDRFSAERPKGSFSTLEIQRTEQGDSAMYLCASSLYAGGYTGELFFGEGSRLTVL.

The chain has TRBV10-3 and TRBJ2-3; 8 bases line up with TRBD1. With V trimmed by 5 bases and J by 2 bases, 3 bases remained unmatched. Germline lookup yields CDR1 ENHRY and CDR2 SYGVKD. The CDR3 spans 14 residues. The CDR3 coding sequence is TGTGCCATCAGTCTGGACAGGGACACAGATACGCAGTATTTT. It specifies CAISLDRDTDTQYF.

This clone has just a few counts. V gene TRBV30 combines with J gene TRBJ1-3, with D perhaps matching TRBD1 (5 bases). Per the germline V gene, CDR1 is GTSNPN and CDR2 is SVGIG (reference sequence). CDR3 size: 12 residues. V was cut by 4 bases and J by 5 bases, with 9 bases left in between. CDR3 in amino acids: CAWTDSRNTIYF. Written as DNA, the CDR3 is TGTGCCTGGACCGACAGTCGAAACACCATATATTTT.

The rearrangement links TRBV6-1 to TRBJ2-4, with unresolved D. Trimming left V 3 bases short and J 0 bases short, with 6 bases between. Germline values: CDR1 MNHNS, CDR2 SASEGT. The CDR3 consists of 14 residues. CDR3 nucleotide sequence: TGTGCCAGCAGTGAGGGCGTAGCCAAAAACATTCAGTACTTC. Its protein is CASSEGVAKNIQYF.

This chain uses TRBV10-3 with TRBJ2-3; TRBD2 matches at 10 bases. Per the germline V gene, CDR1 is ENHRY and CDR2 is SYGVKD. V lost 9 bases, J lost 0 bases, and 9 bases stayed unmatched. CDR3 length: 16 amino acids. CDR3 in amino acids: CAIQLAGPSSTDTQYF. CDR3 sequence (DNA): TGTGCCATTCAACTAGCGGGACCTTCTAGCACAGATACGCAGTATTTT.

A note on this clone: The identical CDR3 is also encoded by other nucleotide sequences in the sample. The chain is built from TRBV5-1 and TRBJ2-2; D not certain. The CDR3 length is 14 residues. Trimming cost V 0 bases and J 0 bases, with 3 bases left between them. Germline CDR1 is SGHRS and CDR2 is YFSETQ. The CDR3 protein is CASSLGANTGELFF. In nucleotides, the CDR3 is TGCGCCAGCAGCTTGGGAGCGAACACCGGGGAGCTGTTTTTT.

V usage is TRBV28 and J usage is TRBJ2-7, with 7 bases identical to TRBD2. This CDR3 region has 14 residues. Germline V CDR1 and CDR2: MDHEN, SYDVKM. V trimming: 5 bases; J trimming: 13 bases; junction bases outside the gene matches: 17. The CDR3 spells CASSPPGRVGTDYF. The CDR3 region has the DNA TGTGCCAGCAGTCCCCCGGGGAGGGTCGGGACGGATTACTTC.

V usage is TRBV6-5 and J usage is TRBJ2-6, with 9 positions matching TRBD1. CDR1 MNHEY and CDR2 SVGAGI come from the germline V gene. The CDR3 is 15 residues long. V trimming: 6 bases; J trimming: 4 bases; junction bases outside the gene matches: 4. CDR3 nucleotide sequence: TGTGCCAGCAGCGAACAGGGGGCAGGGGCCAACGTCCTGACTTTC. This encodes CASSEQGAGANVLTF.

This clone has just one count. The chain is built from TRBV19 and TRBJ1-5; 9 bases fit TRBD1. The germline V gene encodes CDR1 LNHDA and CDR2 SQIVND (reference sequence). The CDR3 totals 18 residues. J gave up 3 bases and V 4 bases, and 13 bases lay outside the gene matches. As DNA, the CDR3 is TGTGCCAGTAGTACTCATCCGGGACAGGGAAACCTCAATCAGCCCCAGCATTTT. It yields the protein CASSTHPGQGNLNQPQHF. Supplemented by reference TRBV19 and TRBJ1-5, the full variable domain reads DGGITQSPKYLFRKEGQNVTLSCEQNLNHDAMYWYRQDPGQGLRLIYYSQIVNDFQKGDIAEGYSVSREKKESFPLTVTSAQKNPTAFYLCASSTHPGQGNLNQPQHFGDGTRLSIL.

This clone appeared a single time. V is TRBV7-2 and J is TRBJ1-6; perhaps TRBD1 as D (5 bases). Per germline, CDR1 SGHTA and CDR2 FQGNSA. The CDR3 has 12 amino acids. V was cut by 4 bases and J by 10 bases, with 8 bases left in between. CDR3 sequence: CASSSPGSPLHF. CDR3 in DNA: TGTGCCAGCAGCTCCCCAGGGTCACCCCTCCACTTT.

This clone was seen a single time. The genes are TRBV6-5 and TRBJ1-2, with a possible D match to TRBD1 (6 bases). The germline V and J ends were trimmed by 8 bases and 3 bases, with 19 bases remaining between them. Germline CDR1 is MNHEY and CDR2 is SVGAGI. The CDR3 is 15 residues long. Here the CDR3 DNA reads TGTGCCAGCCAAATCCGTCCGGGACAACACTATGGCTACACCTTC. As protein: CASQIRPGQHYGYTF.

This chain uses TRBV27 with TRBJ1-4; 9 bases agree with TRBD1. Germline assignment: CDR1 MNHEY and CDR2 SMNVEV (reference sequence). V was clipped by 6 bases and J by 12 bases; unmatched bases: 11. The CDR3 runs to 14 residues. The CDR3 sequence is CASSQRRTGEELFF. The CDR3 bases are TGTGCCAGCAGCCAACGCAGGACAGGGGAGGAACTGTTTTTT.

This clone was detected only once. CDR3 bases: TGTGCCAGTAGGAGACAGGCGAGCACAGATACGCAGTATTTT. This translates into CASRRQASTDTQYF. The chain employs TRBV19 and TRBJ2-3; TRBD1 might be the D (6 bases). In germline, CDR1 is LNHDA, CDR2 SQIVND (reference sequence). This CDR3 comprises 14 residues. V was trimmed by 6 bases and J by 0 bases, leaving 10 bases between them.

The chain uses TRBV16 and TRBJ2-3; a weak D match, TRBD1 (6 bases). The CDR3 is 17 residues long. Looked up from germline, CDR1 is KGHSY and CDR2 is FQNENV. Trimming left V 0 bases short and J 1 base short, with 14 bases between. As DNA, the CDR3 is TGTGCCAGCAGCCAATCCGTCACAGGGCTAGGCACAGATACGCAGTATTTT. Amino acids: CASSQSVTGLGTDTQYF. Filled out from reference TRBV16 and TRBJ2-3, the complete variable domain reads GEEVAQTPKHLVRGEGQKAKLYCAPIKGHSYVFWYQQVLKNEFKFLISFQNENVFDETGMPKERFSAKCLPNSPCSLEIQATKLEDSAVYFCASSQSVTGLGTDTQYFGPGTRLTVL.

The chain carries TRBV4-3 and TRBJ1-6; 9 nucleotides line up with TRBD1. The J segment lost 10 bases and the V segment lost 4 bases, leaving 11 bases of the junction unmatched. The CDR3 is 16 residues long. The germline V gene encodes CDR1 LGHNA and CDR2 YSLEER. The CDR3 here is CASSLYIRQGESPLHF. The CDR3 region has the DNA TGCGCCAGCAGCCTATACATCCGACAGGGGGAATCACCCCTCCACTTT.

The chain joins TRBV27 to TRBJ2-1, with 9 bases identical to TRBD1. The CDR3 covers 16 residues. The V gene end was trimmed by 5 bases and the J gene end by 1 base; junction bases not matched to a gene: 6. The germline CDR1 and CDR2 sequences are MNHEY and SMNVEV (reference sequence). Here the CDR3 reads CASSPTGGPSYNEQFF. The DNA for the CDR3 is TGTGCCAGCAGTCCAACAGGGGGCCCATCCTACAATGAGCAGTTCTTC.

The rearrangement uses TRBV27 and TRBJ1-5; D possibly corresponds to TRBD1 (5 bases). From germline, CDR1 is MNHEY and CDR2 SMNVEV (reference sequence). Trimming took off 5 bases at V and 5 bases at J, with 22 bases between the two ends. This CDR3 is built from 17 residues. The CDR3 DNA reads TGTGCCAGCAGTCCGCGGGGGTCACCGGGGGTCGATCAGCCCCAGCATTTT. Its protein product is CASSPRGSPGVDQPQHF.

This chain connects TRBV28 to TRBJ1-1; TRBD1 matches 8 bases. The CDR3 covers 15 residues. CDR1 MDHEN and CDR2 SYDVKM come from the germline V gene. The V and J ends lost 2 bases and 5 bases, in that order; junction bases with no gene match: 7. The CDR3 protein is CASSLPGQGGTEAFF. CDR3 bases: TGTGCCAGCAGTTTACCTGGACAGGGAGGTACTGAAGCTTTCTTT.

The chain uses TRBV28 and TRBJ2-2, with TRBD2 identical over 9 bases. CDR3 size: 15 residues. Germline loops: CDR1 MDHEN, CDR2 SYDVKM. V shed 6 bases and J 4 bases; nucleotides not matched to a gene: 6. The CDR3 reads CASSPTRGGTGELFF. DNA of the CDR3: TGTGCCAGCAGCCCGACGCGGGGGGGCACCGGGGAGCTGTTTTTT.

This chain connects TRBV11-2 to TRBJ1-1; 8 nucleotides align to TRBD1. The CDR3 is made up of 12 amino acids. The V segment lost 5 bases and the J segment 10 bases; nucleotides outside the gene matches: 6. Per the germline V gene, CDR1 is SGHAT and CDR2 is FQNNGV. In DNA, the CDR3 is TGTGCCAGCAGCCCAGGGGGCACGGCAGCTTTCTTT. Translated, it gives CASSPGGTAAFF. The variable domain in full, completed from reference TRBV11-2 and TRBJ1-1, reads EAGVAQSPRYKIIEKRQSVAFWCNPISGHATLYWYQQILGQGPKLLIQFQNNGVVDDSQLPKDRFSAERLKGVDSTLKIQPAKLEDSAVYLCASSPGGTAAFFGQGTRLTVV.

The chain has TRBV5-5 and TRBJ1-1; D uncertain. Trimming shortened V by 2 bases and J by 5 bases, and 10 bases separated the two germline ends. CDR3 length: 13 amino acids. The V gene's germline CDR1 is SGHKS and CDR2 YYEKEE (reference sequence). The CDR3 spells CASSFGVRTEAFF. For the CDR3, the DNA is TGTGCCAGCAGCTTCGGAGTGAGGACTGAAGCTTTCTTT.

The chain uses TRBV6-5 and TRBJ2-5; possibly TRBD2 for D (6 bases). V lost 6 bases to trimming and J lost 5 bases, with 16 bases between them. The CDR3 loop spans 14 amino acids. The germline CDR1 and CDR2 sequences are MNHEY and SVGAGI. The CDR3 reads CASSPLGGGETQYF. As DNA, the CDR3 is TGTGCCAGCAGCCCCCTCGGGGGTGGGGAGACCCAGTACTTC.

This chain's CDR3 is CASSLWARRGNEQFF. The CDR3 coding sequence is TGTGCCAGCAGCTTGTGGGCTCGGCGGGGTAATGAGCAGTTCTTC. The rearrangement links TRBV7-2 to TRBJ2-1, with D tentatively TRBD2 (6 bases). The CDR3 length is 15 residues. V was trimmed by 3 bases and J by 7 bases, leaving 16 bases between them. CDR1 and CDR2 from the germline V gene are SGHTA and FQGNSA.

The J gene is TRBJ2-7, the V gene TRBV6-5; the match to TRBD1 covers 9 bases. V lost 2 bases to trimming and J lost 6 bases; unmatched junction nucleotides: 5. The germline V gene has CDR1 MNHEY and CDR2 SVGAGI. This CDR3 has 14 residues. CDR3 in amino acids: CASSYTYRGPEQYF. The CDR3 DNA sequence: TGTGCCAGCAGTTACACATACAGGGGGCCCGAGCAGTACTTC.

There are a few counts of this clone. This rearrangement joins TRBV7-6 to TRBJ1-3; D is possibly TRBD1 (5 bases). The CDR3 sequence is 16 residues long. Trimming stripped 1 base from V and 3 bases from J, with 13 bases between. Germline V gene lookup returns CDR1 SGHVS and CDR2 FNYEAQ. CDR3 protein: CASSLEGRAHGNTIYF. The CDR3 bases are TGTGCCAGCAGCTTAGAGGGCAGGGCACATGGAAACACCATATATTTT.

The chain links TRBV27 to TRBJ1-1; 7 nucleotides align to TRBD1. CDR3 length: 16 amino acids. Germline V gene data show CDR1 as MNHEY and CDR2 as SMNVEV (reference sequence). Unmatched junction bases numbered 12, after V lost 6 bases and J lost 2 bases. The CDR3 DNA reads TGTGCCAGCAGGCCCTTCTTCGACAGGGCTAACACTGAAGCTTTCTTT. This encodes CASRPFFDRANTEAFF.

The chain couples TRBV19 to TRBJ2-2; TRBD2 is a possible D gene (5 bases). The CDR3 has 13 amino acids. Trimming stripped 3 bases from V and 7 bases from J, with 9 bases between. Germline assignment: CDR1 LNHDA and CDR2 SQIVND (reference sequence). The CDR3 bases are TGTGCCAGTAGTATTGATCGGGGCGGGGAGCTGTTTTTT. It yields the protein CASSIDRGGELFF.